The clone carrying this T cell receptor (beta chain) showed up just once. One end of the junction varies from germline; a read error may be responsible. Original data processing: Cell counts per sample came from amplifying reference gene primers. Measured with immunoSEQ multiplex PCR; TCRdb has only the in-frame clones, and not every one. Clone size and V and J calls were adopted from that table, with D and trimming inferred from the DNA. The profile covers 210,000 or so clones, with 89% appearing a single time and roughly 6.7% taken by the ten largest. The record originates from a study of blood T cell repertoires in COVID-19. Overall study context: From T cells, B-cell-depleted T cells, or PBMCs came the material, which was cDNA or gDNA.

The CDR3 length is 14 residues. CDR1 and CDR2 (germline): SGHNT, YYREEE (reference sequence). This TCR was sampled from a man aged 35 to 55 with acute or convalescent COVID-19. What was sequenced was peripheral blood. The chain uses TRBV5-4 and TRBJ2-3, with 14 nucleotides matching TRBD2. The DNA for the CDR3 is TGTGCCAGCAGCCCCCCTGGACTAGCGGGGGGCACGGATTTT. Its protein product is CASSPPGLAGGTDF. The entire variable domain, with the rest obtained from reference TRBV5-4 and TRBJ2-3, is as follows: ETGVTQSPTHLIKTRGQQVTLRCSSQSGHNTVSWYQQALGQGPQFIFQYYREEENGRGNFPPRFSGLQFPNYSSELNVNALELDDSALYLCASSPPGLAGGTDFGPGTRLTVL.